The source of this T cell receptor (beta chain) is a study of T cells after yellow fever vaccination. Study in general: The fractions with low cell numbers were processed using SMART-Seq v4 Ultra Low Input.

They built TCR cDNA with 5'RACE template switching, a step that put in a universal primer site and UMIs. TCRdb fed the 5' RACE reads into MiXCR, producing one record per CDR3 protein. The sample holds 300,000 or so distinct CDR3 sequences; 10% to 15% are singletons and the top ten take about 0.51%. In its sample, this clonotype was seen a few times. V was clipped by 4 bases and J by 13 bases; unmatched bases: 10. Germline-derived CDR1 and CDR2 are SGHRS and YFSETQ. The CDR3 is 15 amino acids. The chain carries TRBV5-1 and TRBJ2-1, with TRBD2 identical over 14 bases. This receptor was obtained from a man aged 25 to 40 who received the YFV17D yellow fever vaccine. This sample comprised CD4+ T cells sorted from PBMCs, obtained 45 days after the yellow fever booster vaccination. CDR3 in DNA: TGCGCCAGCAGCGCCCCGGGACTAGCGGGAGACGCTCAGTTCTTC. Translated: CASSAPGLAGDAQFF.